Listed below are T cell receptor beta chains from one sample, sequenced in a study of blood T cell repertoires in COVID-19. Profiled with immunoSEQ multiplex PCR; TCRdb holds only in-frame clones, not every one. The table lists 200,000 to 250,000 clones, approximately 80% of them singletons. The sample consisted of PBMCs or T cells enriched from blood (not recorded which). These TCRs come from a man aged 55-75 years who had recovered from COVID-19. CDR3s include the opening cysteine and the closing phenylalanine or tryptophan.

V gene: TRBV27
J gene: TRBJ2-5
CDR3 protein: CASSLEPRRTQYF

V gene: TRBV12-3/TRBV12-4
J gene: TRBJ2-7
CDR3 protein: CASSLATGDREYF

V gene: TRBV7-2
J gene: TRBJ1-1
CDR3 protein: CASSGGSGMNTEAFF

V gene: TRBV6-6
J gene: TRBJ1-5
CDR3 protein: CASSGQASNQPQHF

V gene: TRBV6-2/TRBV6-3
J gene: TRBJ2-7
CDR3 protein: CASSYSQGSYEQYF

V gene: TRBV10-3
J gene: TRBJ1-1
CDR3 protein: CAISQTGGNTEAFF

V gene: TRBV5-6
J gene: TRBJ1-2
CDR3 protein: CASSPTGIDYGYTF

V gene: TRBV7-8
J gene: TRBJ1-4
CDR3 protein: CASSLDRGEKLFF

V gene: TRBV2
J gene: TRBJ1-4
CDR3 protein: CASRRDSQGGSNEKLFF

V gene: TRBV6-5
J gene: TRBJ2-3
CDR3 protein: CASSYPGDRDTQYF

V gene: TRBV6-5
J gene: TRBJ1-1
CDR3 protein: CASSDRGQRNTEAFF

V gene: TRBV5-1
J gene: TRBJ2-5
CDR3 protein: CASSSVPGGMETQYF

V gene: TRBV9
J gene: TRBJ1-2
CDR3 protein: CASSVAPRQAYGYTF

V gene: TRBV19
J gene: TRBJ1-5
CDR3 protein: CASSQQVHQPQHF

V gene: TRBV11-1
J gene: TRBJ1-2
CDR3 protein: CASSILQGAGYGYTF

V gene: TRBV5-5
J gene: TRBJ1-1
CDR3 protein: CASSLTGALNTEAFF

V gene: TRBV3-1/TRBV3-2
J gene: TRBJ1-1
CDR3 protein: CASSQQGLNTEAFF

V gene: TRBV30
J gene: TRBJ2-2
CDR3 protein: CAWSVLDRDAGELFF

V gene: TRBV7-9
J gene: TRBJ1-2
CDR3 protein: CASSLGTGYGYTF

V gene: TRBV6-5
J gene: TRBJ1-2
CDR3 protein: CASRVDRGQGYTF

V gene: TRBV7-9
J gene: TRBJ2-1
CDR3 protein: CASSLGTGWANEQFF

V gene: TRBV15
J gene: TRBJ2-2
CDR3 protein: CATSRDTVITNTGELFF

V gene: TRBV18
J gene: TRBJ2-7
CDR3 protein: CASSPLAGSYEQYF

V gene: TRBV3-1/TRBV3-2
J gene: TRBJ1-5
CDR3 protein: CASSQNLGGTQHF

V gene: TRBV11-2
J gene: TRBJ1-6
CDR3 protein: CASSPGQINSPLHF

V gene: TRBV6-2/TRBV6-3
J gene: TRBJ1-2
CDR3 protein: CASTPHRDRGVAGYTF